Listed below are T cell receptor beta chains from one sample, sequenced in a study of cytomegalovirus exposure and HLA in healthy donors. Using immunoSEQ multiplex PCR, the repertoire was profiled, and TCRdb retains in-frame clones only, with some absent. The repertoire holds 95,000 to 150,000 clones, with approximately 94% as singletons. The sequenced sample was PBMCs. Receptor source: a woman aged 18 to 35 in good health and CMV-seronegative. Both conserved end residues are trimmed from each CDR3.

V gene,CDR3 length,CDR3 protein
TRBV28,11,ASRRGSNQPQH
TRBV7-3,15,ASSLRLAGGPVDTQY
TRBV20-1,9,SAADSYEQY
TRBV28,12,ASSFEEGTGELF
TRBV9,11,ASSEFSADTQY
TRBV27,12,ASSKGLAWNEQF
TRBV5-1,13,ATTTSGDSTDTQY
TRBV20-1,8,SATSDTQY
TRBV19,14,ASSPQGAVGLDGYT
TRBV4-2,14,ASSQAEQGTGNTIY
TRBV4-2,12,ASSQAGGNQPQH
TRBV5-1,13,ASSVTMSSYNEQF
TRBV5-5,12,ASSYEGLSYEQY
TRBV27,12,ASSSGLRSYEQY
TRBV27,14,ASSPGGEFYNSPLH
TRBV30,15,AWSAGTGASPKSWGV
TRBV10-3,12,AISESNRLNGYT
TRBV30,9,AWSRFYEQY
TRBV11-2,14,ASSLENAGISYEQY
TRBV25-1,13,ASTIGQGSTYEQY
TRBV7-7,14,ASSLLAGVYQETQY
TRBV6-1,10,ASKGFTYEQY
TRBV5-6,15,ASSLLGQGVRSYGYT
TRBV7-2,13,ASSLLTGNTGELF
TRBV2,11,ASAGPGENEQF
TRBV5-1,17,ASSLGASGRTVARETQY
TRBV4-2,13,ASSQVEGVKDEQF
TRBV2,10,ASSSGVGELF
TRBV18,12,ASSPLGAGEFAF
TRBV7-8,11,ASSFRGEETQY
TRBV7-2,14,ASSLVSVSSYNEQF